Only a few counts were recorded for the clone carrying this TCR beta chain. Antigen specificity is unknown. CDR3 size: 15 residues. V shed 4 bases, J shed 1 base, and the junction held 3 bases outside the gene matches. Germline CDR1 and CDR2: SGHRS and YFSETQ. This record belongs to a study of T-cell memory formation after mild COVID-19. Study-wide points: Of the contracting clones, CD4+ ones lay mainly in CM and EM, and CD8+ ones in EMRA. Clones from the second wave (peaking day 37) had unconfirmed SARS-CoV-2 specificity.

TCRdb re-analysed the 5' RACE reads in MiXCR, keeping a single row per CDR3 protein. Here the sample spans hundreds of thousands of distinct CDR3 sequences, roughly 20% being singletons. The chain recombines TRBV5-1 with TRBJ2-7; TRBD2 matches 12 bases. Sequenced material: PBMCs or a T cell subset sorted from them (not recorded which). The receptor's source is an adult woman who had mild COVID-19 (a few samples of this study predate the infection). Cell type and time point are not known. The CDR3 here is CASSTGLAGSYEQYF. For the CDR3, the DNA is TGCGCCAGCAGCACAGGACTAGCGGGATCCTACGAGCAGTACTTC. The full variable domain, its missing parts supplied by reference TRBV5-1 and TRBJ2-7, is KAGVTQTPRYLIKTRGQQVTLSCSPISGHRSVSWYQQTPGQGLQFLFEYFSETQRNKGNFPGRFSGRQFSNSRSEMNVSTLELGDSALYLCASSTGLAGSYEQYFGPGTRLTVT.